Sequencing of this TCR beta chain was carried out in a study of T cells expressing NK-cell markers. TCRdb reprocessed the 5' RACE reads, keeping one entry per CDR3 protein, no DNA. The sample has about 110,000 distinct CDR3 sequences; the top ten hold about a fifth. In germline, CDR1 is SQVTM, CDR2 ANQGSEA. The CDR3 has 13 residues. The V gene is TRBV29-1, the J gene TRBJ1-1; with no DNA, the TCRdb D assignment of TRBD1 cannot be verified. This TCR was sampled from a woman between 18 and 69 years old in good health. The sequenced sample consisted of blood T cells: a sorted CD56 or NKG2C T cell subset, CD4+ or CD8+ T cells, or bulk PBMC T cells (not recorded which). CDR3 sequence: CSVDTGAGTGAFF.